Sequencing of this T cell receptor (beta chain) was carried out in a study of blood T cells in healthy people across ages. Points from the study as a whole: Naive CD4+ cells and diversity were both higher in long-lived donors than in aged donors. Estimates based on one million T cells were treated as lower bounds.

A second PCR of 7 to 11 cycles used a sample-barcoded 5' primer and a J-beta primer mix. TCRdb re-called the 5' RACE reads through MiXCR, storing one row per CDR3 protein. The sample consists of some 370,000 distinct CDR3 sequences, about 52% of them appearing once. The study isolated at least 6.5 million PBMCs from each sample. Regarding this clonotype: Its antigen remains unidentified.

Material for sequencing was blood. The clonotype originates from a man aged 60-69 years in good health.

The CDR3 region has the DNA TGTGCCAGCAGCTTGGGTGCCGGAGGCCCCAGGGACGAGCAGTACTTC. It yields the protein CASSLGAGGPRDEQYF. The genes are TRBV7-3 and TRBJ2-7; D could derive from TRBD1 or TRBD2 (5 bases each). V was shortened by 3 bases and J by 5 bases, with 20 bases between the two germline ends. There are 16 residues in the CDR3. Germline V CDR1 and CDR2: SGHTA, FQGTGA. Filled out from reference TRBV7-3 and TRBJ2-7, the complete variable domain reads GAGVSQTPSNKVTEKGKYVELRCDPISGHTALYWYRQSLGQGPEFLIYFQGTGAADDSGLPNDRFFAVRPEGSVSTLKIQRTERGDSAVYLCASSLGAGGPRDEQYFGPGTRLTVT.